This T cell receptor (beta chain) stems from a study of blood T cell repertoires in COVID-19 (dated by TCRdb to the early 2020s). Some background on the complete study: Samples covering the acute and convalescent phases of COVID-19 were provided by collaborators in the United States, Italy and Spain. Where HLA class I and class II types were available, the types were taken from metadata supplied by the sample provider, not from assay-based typing. Samples were obtained from the ongoing ImmuneRACE study (first 160 participants) and from over 1,000 subjects provided by 6 global collaborators. Sample metadata almost always included a de-identified subject ID, COVID-19 status, age in years and sex. Deeply sampled blood TCRbeta repertoires from subjects exposed to, actively infected with, or recovered from COVID-19 were included in the dataset. The repertoires were made available in a free public database intended to serve as a resource for research on the immune response to SARS-CoV-2. The prospective study material was composed of cDNA or gDNA derived from T cells, B-cell-depleted T cells, or PBMCs. What the research found in general, with its limitations: The quantity of clinical and demographic metadata differed by source and by participant and was supplied without curation.

The immunoSEQ Assay, a bias-controlled multiplex PCR, was used to amplify TCRbeta CDR3 regions from genomic DNA. From the authors' description of their analysis: Nucleated cell counts per sample were estimated from amplification of reference gene primers within the assay. To quantify the absolute abundance of each unique TCRbeta CDR3 rearrangement, sequence reads were collapsed and filtered. Productive Simpson clonality was computed per sample as the square root of Simpson's diversity index over productive rearrangements. The source is immuneACCESS, and TCRdb retained only in-frame sequences with V and J called. Part of the clones is not carried over; for the studies checked, unresolved V genes explain less than half of this, and the remainder is unexplained. V and J calls and clone size are copied from that table; D and trimming were computed from the DNA. A total of about 350,000 clones appear in this sample, 89% of them only once. In total, the top ten clones hold 3% to 4.5% of the sample.

In Seattle, one collaborating source enrolled patients while the infection was active and tracked those patients longitudinally over the course of disease. The collaborating institutions used their own protocols to collect whole blood in K2EDTA tubes. For TCRbeta analysis, collaborators shipped samples in one of three forms: frozen whole blood, isolated PBMCs, or DNA extracted from either of those sample types. The germline V gene (reference sequence) provides CDR1 LNHDA and CDR2 SQIVND. Spanning cysteine to phenylalanine, the CDR3 consists of 14 amino acids. The DNA shown is the 42-base CDR3, in frame from base 1. From V the trimming removes 6 bases and from J it removes 1 base, while the gene matches leave 3 bases of the junction unaccounted for. Notes on this clone: Its target antigen remains unknown. No base quality information exists; no much larger clone differs at one position.

The V and J genes are TRBV19 and TRBJ1-1; 9 middle bases align to TRBD1. The origin of this receptor is a woman aged 55-69 years with COVID-19, enrolled during active disease. The source material was peripheral blood. The CDR3 is CASRKQGANTEAFF. The sequenced DNA is TGTGCCAGTAGGAAACAGGGGGCGAACACTGAAGCTTTCTTT.